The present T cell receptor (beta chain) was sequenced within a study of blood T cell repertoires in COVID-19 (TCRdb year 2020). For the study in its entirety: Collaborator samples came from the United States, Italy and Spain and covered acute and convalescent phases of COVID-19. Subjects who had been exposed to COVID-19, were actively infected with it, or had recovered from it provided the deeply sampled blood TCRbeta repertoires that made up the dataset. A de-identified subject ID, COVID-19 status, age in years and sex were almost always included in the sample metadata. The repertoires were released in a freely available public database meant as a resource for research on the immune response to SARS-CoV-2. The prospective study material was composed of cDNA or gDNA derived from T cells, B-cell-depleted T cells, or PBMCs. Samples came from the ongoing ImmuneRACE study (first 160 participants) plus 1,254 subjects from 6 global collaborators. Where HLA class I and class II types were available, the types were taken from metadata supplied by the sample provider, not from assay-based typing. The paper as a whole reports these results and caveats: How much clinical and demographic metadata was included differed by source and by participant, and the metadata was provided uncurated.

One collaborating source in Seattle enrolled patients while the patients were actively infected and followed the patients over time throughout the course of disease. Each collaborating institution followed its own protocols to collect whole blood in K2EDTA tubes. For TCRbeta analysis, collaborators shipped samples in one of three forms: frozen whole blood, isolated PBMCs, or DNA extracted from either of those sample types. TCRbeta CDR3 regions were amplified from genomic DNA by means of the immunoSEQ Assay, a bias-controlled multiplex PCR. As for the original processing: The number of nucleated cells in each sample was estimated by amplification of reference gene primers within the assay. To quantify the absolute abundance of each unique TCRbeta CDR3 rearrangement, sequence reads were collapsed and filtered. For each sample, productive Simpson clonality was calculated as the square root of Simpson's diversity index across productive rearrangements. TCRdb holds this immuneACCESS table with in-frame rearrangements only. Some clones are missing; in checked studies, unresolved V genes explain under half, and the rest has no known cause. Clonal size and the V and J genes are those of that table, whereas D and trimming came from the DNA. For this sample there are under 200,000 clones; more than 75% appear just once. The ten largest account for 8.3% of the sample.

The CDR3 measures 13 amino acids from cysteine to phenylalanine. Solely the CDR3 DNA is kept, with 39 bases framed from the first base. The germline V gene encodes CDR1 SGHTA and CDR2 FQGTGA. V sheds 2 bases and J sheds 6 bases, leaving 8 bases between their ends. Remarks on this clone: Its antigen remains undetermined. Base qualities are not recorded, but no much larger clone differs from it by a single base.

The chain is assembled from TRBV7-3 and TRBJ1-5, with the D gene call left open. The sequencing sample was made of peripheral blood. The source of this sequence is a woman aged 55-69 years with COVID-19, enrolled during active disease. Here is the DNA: TGTGCCAGCAGCTTAGCCCCGGGTCAGCCCCAGCATTTT. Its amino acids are CASSLAPGQPQHF.